This T cell receptor (beta chain) was found in a study of early T cells in non-severe SARS-CoV-2 infection. From the 5' RACE reads, TCRdb called clonotypes with MiXCR, one entry per CDR3 protein. The repertoire holds tens of thousands of distinct CDR3 sequences, around 12% seen once, with over 3% in the top ten. V shed 0 bases and J 7 bases; nucleotides not matched to a gene: 9. The germline V gene encodes CDR1 SEHNR and CDR2 FQNEAQ (reference sequence). This CDR3 is built from 17 residues. This clonotype was found many times. Its antigen is unidentified. Overall study findings and caveats: There was a bias toward anti-spike CD8 responses in VDJdb matching, which missed private and CD4 specificities.

V usage is TRBV7-9 and J usage is TRBJ1-5; the match to TRBD1 covers 10 bases. This sequence originates from an adult who was a healthcare worker with PCR-confirmed SARS-CoV-2 infection or an uninfected control (not recorded which). Sequenced: whole blood. The DNA for the CDR3 is TGTGCCAGCAGCTTAGCCTCCGGGACAGGGGTATTCCAGCCCCAGCATTTT. Its translation is CASSLASGTGVFQPQHF.